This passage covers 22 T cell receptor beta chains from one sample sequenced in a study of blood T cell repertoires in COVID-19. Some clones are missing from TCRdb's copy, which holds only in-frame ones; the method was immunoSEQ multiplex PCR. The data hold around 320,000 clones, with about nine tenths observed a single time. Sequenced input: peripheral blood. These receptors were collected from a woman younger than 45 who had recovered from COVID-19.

CDR3 sequence (DNA): TGTGCCAGCAGCCATGAGTCCTACGAGCAGTACTTC. Protein product: CASSHESYEQYF. The chain is built from TRBV3-1 (or the pseudogene TRBV3-2) and TRBJ2-7, with D uncertain. The CDR3 is 12 residues long. Trimming took 3 bases from V and 1 from J, leaving 4 bases between them. Looked up from germline, CDR1 is LGHDT and CDR2 is YNNKEL (reference sequence).

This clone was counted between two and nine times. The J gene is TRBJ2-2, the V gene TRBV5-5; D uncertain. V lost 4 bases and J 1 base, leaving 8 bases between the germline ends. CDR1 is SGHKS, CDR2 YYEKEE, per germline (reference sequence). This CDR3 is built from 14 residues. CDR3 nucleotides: TGTGCCAGCAGCCAAACAGTGAACACCGGGGAGCTGTTTTTT. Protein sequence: CASSQTVNTGELFF.

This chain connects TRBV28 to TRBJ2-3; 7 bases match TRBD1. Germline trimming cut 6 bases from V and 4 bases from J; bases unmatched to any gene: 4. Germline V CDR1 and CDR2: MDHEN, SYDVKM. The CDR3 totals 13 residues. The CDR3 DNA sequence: TGTGCCAGCAGCCCAACAGGGGCAGATACGCAGTATTTT. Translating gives CASSPTGADTQYF.

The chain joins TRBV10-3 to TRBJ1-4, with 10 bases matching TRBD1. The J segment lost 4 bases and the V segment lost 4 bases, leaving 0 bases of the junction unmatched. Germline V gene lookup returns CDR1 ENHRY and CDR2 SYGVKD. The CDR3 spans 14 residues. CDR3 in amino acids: CAISGTGGNEKLFF. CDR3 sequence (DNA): TGTGCCATCAGTGGGACAGGGGGTAATGAAAAACTGTTTTTT.

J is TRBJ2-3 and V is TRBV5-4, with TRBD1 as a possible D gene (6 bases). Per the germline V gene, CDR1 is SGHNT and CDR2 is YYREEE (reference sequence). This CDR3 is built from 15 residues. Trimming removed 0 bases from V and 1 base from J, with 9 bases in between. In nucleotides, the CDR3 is TGTGCCAGCAGCTTGGATGGGGGCGGCACAGATACGCAGTATTTT. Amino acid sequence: CASSLDGGGTDTQYF. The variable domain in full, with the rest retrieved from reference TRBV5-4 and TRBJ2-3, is ETGVTQSPTHLIKTRGQQVTLRCSSQSGHNTVSWYQQALGQGPQFIFQYYREEENGRGNFPPRFSGLQFPNYSSELNVNALELDDSALYLCASSLDGGGTDTQYFGPGTRLTVL.

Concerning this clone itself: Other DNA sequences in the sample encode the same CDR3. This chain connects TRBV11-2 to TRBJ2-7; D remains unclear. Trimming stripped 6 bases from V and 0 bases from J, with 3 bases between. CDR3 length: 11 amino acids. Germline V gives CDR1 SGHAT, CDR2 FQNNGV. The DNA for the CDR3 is TGTGCCAGCAGTCACTCCTACGAGCAGTACTTC. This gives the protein CASSHSYEQYF.

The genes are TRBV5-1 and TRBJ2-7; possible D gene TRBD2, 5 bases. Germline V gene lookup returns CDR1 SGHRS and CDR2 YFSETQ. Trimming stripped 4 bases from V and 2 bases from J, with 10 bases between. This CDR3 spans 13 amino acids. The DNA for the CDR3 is TGCGCCAGCAGCCCCGGGGAACCCTACGAGCAGTACTTC. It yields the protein CASSPGEPYEQYF.

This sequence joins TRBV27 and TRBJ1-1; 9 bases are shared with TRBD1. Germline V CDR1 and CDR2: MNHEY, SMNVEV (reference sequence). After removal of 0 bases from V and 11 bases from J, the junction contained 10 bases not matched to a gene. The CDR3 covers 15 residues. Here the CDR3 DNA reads TGTGCCAGCAGTTTATCGATGGGACAGGGTGTCCGTGCTTTCTTT. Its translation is CASSLSMGQGVRAFF.

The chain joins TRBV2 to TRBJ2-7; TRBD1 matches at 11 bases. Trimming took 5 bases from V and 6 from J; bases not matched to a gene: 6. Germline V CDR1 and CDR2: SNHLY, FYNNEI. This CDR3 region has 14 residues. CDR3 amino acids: CASSLDRGQSEQYF. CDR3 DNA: TGTGCCAGCAGTCTGGACAGGGGGCAGTCCGAGCAGTACTTC.

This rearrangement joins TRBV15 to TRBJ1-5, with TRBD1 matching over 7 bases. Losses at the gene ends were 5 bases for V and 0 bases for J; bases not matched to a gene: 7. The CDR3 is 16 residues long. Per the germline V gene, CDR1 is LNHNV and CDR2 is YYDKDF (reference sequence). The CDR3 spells CATSPGTAYSNQPQHF. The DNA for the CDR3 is TGTGCCACCAGCCCCGGGACAGCCTATAGCAATCAGCCCCAGCATTTT.

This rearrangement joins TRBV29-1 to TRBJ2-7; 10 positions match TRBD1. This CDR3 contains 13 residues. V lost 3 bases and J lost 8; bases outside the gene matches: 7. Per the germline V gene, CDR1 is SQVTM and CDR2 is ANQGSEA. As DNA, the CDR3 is TGCAGCGTTGATTCTCGGGACAGGGGACAGCAGTACTTC. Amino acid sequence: CSVDSRDRGQQYF.

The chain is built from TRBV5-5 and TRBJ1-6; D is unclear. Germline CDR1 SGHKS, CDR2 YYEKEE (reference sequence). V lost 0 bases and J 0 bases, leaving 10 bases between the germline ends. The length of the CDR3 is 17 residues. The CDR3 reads CASSLGRVSSYNSPLHF. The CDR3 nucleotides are TGTGCCAGCAGCTTGGGGAGGGTGAGCTCCTATAATTCACCCCTCCACTTT.

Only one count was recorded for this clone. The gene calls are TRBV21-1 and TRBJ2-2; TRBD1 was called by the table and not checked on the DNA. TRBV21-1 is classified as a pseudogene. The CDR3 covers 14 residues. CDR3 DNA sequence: TGTGCCAGCAGCCGACAGGGGATCACCGGGGAGCTGTTTTTT. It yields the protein CASSRQGITGELFF.

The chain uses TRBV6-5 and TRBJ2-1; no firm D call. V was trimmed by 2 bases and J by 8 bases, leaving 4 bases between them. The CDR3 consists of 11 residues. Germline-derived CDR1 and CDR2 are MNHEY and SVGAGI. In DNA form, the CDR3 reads TGTGCCAGCAGTTACGGCCATGAGCAGTTCTTC. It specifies CASSYGHEQFF.

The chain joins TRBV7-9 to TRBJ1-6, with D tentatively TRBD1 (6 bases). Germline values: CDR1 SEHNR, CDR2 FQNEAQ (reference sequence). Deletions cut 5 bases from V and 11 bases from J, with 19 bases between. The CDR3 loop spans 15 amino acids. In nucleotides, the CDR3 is TGTGCCAGCAGCCATGGCGGGGGGCTCGGGACACCCCTCCACTTT. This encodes CASSHGGGLGTPLHF.

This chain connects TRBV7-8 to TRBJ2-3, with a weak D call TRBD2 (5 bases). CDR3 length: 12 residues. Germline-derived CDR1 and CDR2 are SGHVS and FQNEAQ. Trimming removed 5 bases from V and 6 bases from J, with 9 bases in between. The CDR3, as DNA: TGTGCCAGCAGCCCTAGCAGGGATACGCAGTATTTT. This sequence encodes CASSPSRDTQYF. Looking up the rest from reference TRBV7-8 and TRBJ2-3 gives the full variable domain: GAGVSQSPRYKVAKRGQDVALRCDPISGHVSLFWYQQALGQGPEFLTYFQNEAQLDKSGLPSDRFFAERPEGSVSTLKIQRTQQEDSAVYLCASSPSRDTQYFGPGTRLTVL.

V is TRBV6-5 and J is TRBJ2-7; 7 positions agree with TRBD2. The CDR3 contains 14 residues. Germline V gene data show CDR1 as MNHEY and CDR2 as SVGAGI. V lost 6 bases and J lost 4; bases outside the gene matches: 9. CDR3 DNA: TGTGCCAGCAGAGCCCCAGGGAGGGCGTACGAGCAGTACTTC. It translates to CASRAPGRAYEQYF.

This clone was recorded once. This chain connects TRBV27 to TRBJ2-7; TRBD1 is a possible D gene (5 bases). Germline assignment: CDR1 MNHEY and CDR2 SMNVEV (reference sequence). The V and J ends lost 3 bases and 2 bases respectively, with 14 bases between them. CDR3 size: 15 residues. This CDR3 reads CASSLGQGPTYEQYF. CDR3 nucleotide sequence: TGTGCCAGCAGTTTGGGGCAGGGTCCCACCTACGAGCAGTACTTC.

The CDR3 DNA is TGTGCCATCAGTGAGCCAGCGGGACGGACCCCTCACCCCGGGGAGCTGTTTTTT. It specifies CAISEPAGRTPHPGELFF. The J gene is TRBJ2-2, the V gene TRBV10-3, with TRBD2 matching over 7 bases. This CDR3 has 18 amino acids. Germline lookup yields CDR1 ENHRY and CDR2 SYGVKD. The V gene end was trimmed by 2 bases and the J gene end by 6 bases; junction bases not matched to a gene: 15.

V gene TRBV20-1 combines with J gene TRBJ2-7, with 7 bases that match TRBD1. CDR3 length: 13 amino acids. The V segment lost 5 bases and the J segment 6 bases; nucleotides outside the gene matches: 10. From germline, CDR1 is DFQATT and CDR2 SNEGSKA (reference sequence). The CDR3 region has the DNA TGCAGTGCTGGTGCACAGGGGATAGGCGAGCAGTACTTC. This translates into CSAGAQGIGEQYF.

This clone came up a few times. CDR3 sequence reads: CSAGGGADTGELFF. CDR3 coding DNA: TGCAGCGCAGGGGGGGGCGCGGACACCGGGGAGCTGTTTTTT. The V and J genes are TRBV29-1 and TRBJ2-2, with D possibly being TRBD1 or TRBD2 (7 bases each). The germline V gene encodes CDR1 SQVTM and CDR2 ANQGSEA. The CDR3 runs 14 residues. Trimming cost V 7 bases and J 3 bases, with 15 bases left between them.

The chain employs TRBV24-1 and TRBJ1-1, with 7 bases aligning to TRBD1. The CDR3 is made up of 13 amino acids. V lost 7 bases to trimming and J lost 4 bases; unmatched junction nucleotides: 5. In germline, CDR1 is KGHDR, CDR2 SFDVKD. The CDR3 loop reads CATRRRTGTEAFF. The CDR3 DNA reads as TGTGCCACCAGAAGACGGACAGGCACTGAAGCTTTCTTT.